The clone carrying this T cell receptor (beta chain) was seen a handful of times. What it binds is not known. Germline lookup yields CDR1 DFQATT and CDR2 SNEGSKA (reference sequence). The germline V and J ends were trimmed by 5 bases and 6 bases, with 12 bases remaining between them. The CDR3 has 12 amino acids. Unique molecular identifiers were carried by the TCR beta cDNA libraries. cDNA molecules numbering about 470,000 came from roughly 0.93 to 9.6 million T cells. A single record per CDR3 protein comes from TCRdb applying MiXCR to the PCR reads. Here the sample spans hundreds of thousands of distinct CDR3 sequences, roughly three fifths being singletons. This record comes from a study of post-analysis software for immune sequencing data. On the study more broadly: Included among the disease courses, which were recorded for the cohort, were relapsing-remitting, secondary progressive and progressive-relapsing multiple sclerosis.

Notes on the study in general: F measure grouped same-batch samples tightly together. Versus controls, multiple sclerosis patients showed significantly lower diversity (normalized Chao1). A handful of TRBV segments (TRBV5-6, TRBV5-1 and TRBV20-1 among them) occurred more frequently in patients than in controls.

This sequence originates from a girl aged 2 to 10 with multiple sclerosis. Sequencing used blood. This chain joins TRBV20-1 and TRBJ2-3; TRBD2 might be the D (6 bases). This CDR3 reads CSAWDSRDTQYF. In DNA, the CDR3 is TGCAGTGCTTGGGACTCCCGCGATACGCAGTATTTT.